One T cell receptor beta chain is described in this entry. Antigen specificity is unknown. The sample originates from a study of T cell repertoires and HLA-DP antigens. The protocol was immunoSEQ multiplex PCR, while the TCRdb copy is restricted to in-frame clones and leaves out a portion. The sample lists around 70,000 clones, roughly 75% occurring once. Trimming took 4 bases from V and 7 from J; bases not matched to a gene: 10. Germline values: CDR1 ENHRY, CDR2 SYGVKD. This CDR3 has 16 residues. V gene TRBV10-3 combines with J gene TRBJ1-2; TRBD1 aligns across 12 bases. The TCR originated in a man in his sixties in good health and CMV-seronegative. The sample taken for sequencing was CD4+ T cells from PBMCs. The CDR3 reads CAISGGDRGPPSGYTF. The CDR3 DNA reads as TGTGCCATCAGTGGAGGGGACAGGGGGCCGCCAAGTGGCTACACCTTC.